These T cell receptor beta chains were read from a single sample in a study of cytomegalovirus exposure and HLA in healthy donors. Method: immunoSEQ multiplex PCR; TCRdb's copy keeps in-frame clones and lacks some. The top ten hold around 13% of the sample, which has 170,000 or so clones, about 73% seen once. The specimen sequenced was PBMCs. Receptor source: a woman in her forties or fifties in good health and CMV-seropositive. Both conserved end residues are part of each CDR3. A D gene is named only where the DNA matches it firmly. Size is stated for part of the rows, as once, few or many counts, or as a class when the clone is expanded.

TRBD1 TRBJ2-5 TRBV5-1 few TGCGCCAGCAGCACGATTCAGGGGGCGAAGACCCAGTACTTC CASSTIQGAKTQYF
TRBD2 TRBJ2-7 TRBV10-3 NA TGTGCCATCAGTGAGAGTCAGGGTAGCGGGGGCTCCTACGAGCAGTACTTC CAISESQGSGGSYEQYF
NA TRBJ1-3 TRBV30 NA TGTGCCGGAGACGGAAGTGGAAACACCATATATTTT CAGDGSGNTIYF
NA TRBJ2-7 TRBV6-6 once TGTGCCAGCACCTGGGGGCTCCACTACGAGCAGTACTTC CASTWGLHYEQYF
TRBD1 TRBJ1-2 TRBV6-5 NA TGTGCCAGCAGTTACTCGGACAGGGGGCTGAATGGCTACACCTTC CASSYSDRGLNGYTF
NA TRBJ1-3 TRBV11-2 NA TGTGCCAGCAGCTTAGATTATGGGGGCACTGGAAACACCATATATTTT CASSLDYGGTGNTIYF
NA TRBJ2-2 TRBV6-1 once TGTGCCAGCAGTGAAACAATGGGGGAGCTGTTTTTT CASSETMGELFF
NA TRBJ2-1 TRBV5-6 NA TGTGCCAGCAGCTTGGTCGGGGAATACTACAATGAGCAGTTCTTC CASSLVGEYYNEQFF
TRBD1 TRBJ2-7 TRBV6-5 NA TGTGCCAGCAGGGACAGGGCTGGCGAGCAGTACTTC CASRDRAGEQYF
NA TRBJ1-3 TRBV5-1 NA TGCGCCAGCAGCTTGGACAGGGTGTTGGGAAACACCATATATTTT CASSLDRVLGNTIYF
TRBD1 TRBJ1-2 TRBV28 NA TGTGCCAGCGGGACAGGTCCTGGCTACACCTTC CASGTGPGYTF
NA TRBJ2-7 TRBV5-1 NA TGCGCCAGCAGCTTGGAACCCGATCGTGTCTACGAGCAGTACTTC CASSLEPDRVYEQYF
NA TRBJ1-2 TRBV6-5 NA TGTGCCAGCGTCCAGGACCCTCGGGGGAACTATGGCTACACCTTC CASVQDPRGNYGYTF
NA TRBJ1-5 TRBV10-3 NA TGTGCCATCAGTGAACAGGGCTACAATCAGCCCCAGCATTTT CAISEQGYNQPQHF
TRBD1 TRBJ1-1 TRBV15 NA TGTGCCACCAGCAGAAATACAGGGGGCACTGAAGCTTTCTTT CATSRNTGGTEAFF
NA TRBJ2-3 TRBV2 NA TGTGCCAGCAGTGAGTCGACAAGAGGCACAGATACGCAGTATTTT CASSESTRGTDTQYF
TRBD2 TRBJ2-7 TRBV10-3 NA TGTGCCATCAGGCCATCGACTAGCGCGGGGGAGCAGTACTTC CAIRPSTSAGEQYF
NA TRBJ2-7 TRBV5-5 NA TGTGCCAGCAGCCCCCACGGGGGTTCCTACGAGCAGTACTTC CASSPHGGSYEQYF
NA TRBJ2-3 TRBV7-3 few TGTGCCAGCAGCTTAAACGGGGGAGGAATAGATACGCAGTATTTT CASSLNGGGIDTQYF
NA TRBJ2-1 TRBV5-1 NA TGCGCCAGCAGCCCCCTAAACCGACAGTCCTACAATGAGCAGTTCTTC CASSPLNRQSYNEQFF
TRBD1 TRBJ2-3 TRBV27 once TGTGCCAGCCAGGACAGGGTCACAGATACGCAGTATTTT CASQDRVTDTQYF
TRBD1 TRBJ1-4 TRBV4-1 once TGCGCCAGCAGCCCGACAGGGGAGGAGAAACTGTTTTTT CASSPTGEEKLFF
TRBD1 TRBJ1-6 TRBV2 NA TGTGCCAGCAGTATACAGGGGGCTGGCTCACCCCTCCACTTT CASSIQGAGSPLHF
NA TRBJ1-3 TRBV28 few TGTGCCAGCAGTACCACAGGGTCTGCTGGAAACACCATATATTTT CASSTTGSAGNTIYF
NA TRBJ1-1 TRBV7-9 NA TGTGCCAGCAGCTTTGTGTCCAGGACTGAAGCTTTCTTT CASSFVSRTEAFF
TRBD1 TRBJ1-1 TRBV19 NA TGTGCCAGTAGTGCTCAGGGGGCTAACACTGAAGCTTTCTTT CASSAQGANTEAFF
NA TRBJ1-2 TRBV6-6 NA TGTGCCAGCAGTTACGTTAAAGGGAGGTTGGGCTATGGCTACACCTTC CASSYVKGRLGYGYTF
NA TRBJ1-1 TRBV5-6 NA TGTGCCAGCAGCCCGGGGTGGGGAGAGAACACTGAAGCTTTCTTT CASSPGWGENTEAFF
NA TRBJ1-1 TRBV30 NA TGTGCCTGGAGTGTACTGCGGGAAAAGGCTGAAGCTTTCTTT CAWSVLREKAEAFF
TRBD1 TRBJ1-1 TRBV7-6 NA TGTGCCAGCAGCCTAGGGACAGTTGCTGAAGCTTTCTTT CASSLGTVAEAFF
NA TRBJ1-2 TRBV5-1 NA TGCGCCAGCAGCCCTATCCTAGCCATGGATATGGATGGCTACACCTTC CASSPILAMDMDGYTF